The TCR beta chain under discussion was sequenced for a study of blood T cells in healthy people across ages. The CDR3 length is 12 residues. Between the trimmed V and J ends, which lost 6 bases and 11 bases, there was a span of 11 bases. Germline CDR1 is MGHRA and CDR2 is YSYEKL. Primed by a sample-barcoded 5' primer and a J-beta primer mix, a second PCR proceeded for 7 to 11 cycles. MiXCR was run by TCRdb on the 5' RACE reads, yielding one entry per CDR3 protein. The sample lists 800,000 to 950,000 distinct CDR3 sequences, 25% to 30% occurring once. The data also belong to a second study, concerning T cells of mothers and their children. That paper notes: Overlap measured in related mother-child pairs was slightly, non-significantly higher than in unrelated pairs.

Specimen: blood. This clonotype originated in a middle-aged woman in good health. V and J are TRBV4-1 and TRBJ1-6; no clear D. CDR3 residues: CASSRTQPPLHF. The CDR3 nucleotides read TGCGCCAGCAGTCGGACCCAGCCACCCCTCCACTTT.